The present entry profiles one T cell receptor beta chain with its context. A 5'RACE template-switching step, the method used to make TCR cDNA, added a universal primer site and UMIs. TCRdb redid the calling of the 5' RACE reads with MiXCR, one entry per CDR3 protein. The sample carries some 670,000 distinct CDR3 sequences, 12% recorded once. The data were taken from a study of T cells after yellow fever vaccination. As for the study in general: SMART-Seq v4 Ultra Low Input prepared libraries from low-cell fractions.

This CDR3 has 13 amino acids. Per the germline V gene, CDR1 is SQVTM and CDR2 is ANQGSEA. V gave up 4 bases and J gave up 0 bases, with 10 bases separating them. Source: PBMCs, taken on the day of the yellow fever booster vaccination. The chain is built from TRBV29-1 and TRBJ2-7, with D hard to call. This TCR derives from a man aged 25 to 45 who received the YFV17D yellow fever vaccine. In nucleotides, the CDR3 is TGCAGCGTTGTGCCCAACGACTCCTACGAGCAGTACTTC. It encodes CSVVPNDSYEQYF.